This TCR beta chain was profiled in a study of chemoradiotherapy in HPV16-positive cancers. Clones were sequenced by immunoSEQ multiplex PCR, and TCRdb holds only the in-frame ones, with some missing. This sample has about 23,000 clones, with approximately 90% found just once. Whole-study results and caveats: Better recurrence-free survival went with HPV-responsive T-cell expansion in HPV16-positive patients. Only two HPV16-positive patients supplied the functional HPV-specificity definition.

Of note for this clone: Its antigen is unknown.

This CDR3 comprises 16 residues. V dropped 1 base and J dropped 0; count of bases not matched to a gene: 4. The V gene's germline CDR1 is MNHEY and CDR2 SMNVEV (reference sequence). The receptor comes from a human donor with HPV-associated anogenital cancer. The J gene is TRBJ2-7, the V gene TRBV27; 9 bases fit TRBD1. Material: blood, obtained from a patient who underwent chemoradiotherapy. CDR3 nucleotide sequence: TGTGCCAGCAGTTTATATTTGGGACAGGGCTCCTACGAGCAGTACTTC. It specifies CASSLYLGQGSYEQYF.